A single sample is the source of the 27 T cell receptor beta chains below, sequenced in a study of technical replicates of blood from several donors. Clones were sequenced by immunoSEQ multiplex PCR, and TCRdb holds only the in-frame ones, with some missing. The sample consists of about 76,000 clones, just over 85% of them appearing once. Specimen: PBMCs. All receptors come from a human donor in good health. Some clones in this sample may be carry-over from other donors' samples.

CDR3 nucleotides: TGTGCCAGCAGCTTAGTAGGACACTCCTACAATGAGCAGTTCTTC. As protein: CASSLVGHSYNEQFF. V gene TRBV7-2 combines with J gene TRBJ2-1; D is perhaps TRBD1 (5 bases). Trimming shortened V by 1 base and J by 0 bases, and 7 bases separated the two germline ends. CDR3 length equals 15 residues. Germline CDR1 and CDR2: SGHTA and FQGNSA. The complete variable domain, with remaining parts taken from reference TRBV7-2 and TRBJ2-1, reads GAGVSQSPSNKVTEKGKDVELRCDPISGHTALYWYRQSLGQGLEFLIYFQGNSAPDKSGLPSDRFSAERTGGSVSTLTIQRTQQEDSAVYLCASSLVGHSYNEQFFGPGTRLTVL.

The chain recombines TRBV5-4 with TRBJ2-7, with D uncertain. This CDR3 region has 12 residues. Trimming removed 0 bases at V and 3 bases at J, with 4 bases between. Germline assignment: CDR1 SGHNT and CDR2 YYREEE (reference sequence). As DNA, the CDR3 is TGTGCCAGCAGCTTGGATCTCTACGAGCAGTACTTC. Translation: CASSLDLYEQYF.

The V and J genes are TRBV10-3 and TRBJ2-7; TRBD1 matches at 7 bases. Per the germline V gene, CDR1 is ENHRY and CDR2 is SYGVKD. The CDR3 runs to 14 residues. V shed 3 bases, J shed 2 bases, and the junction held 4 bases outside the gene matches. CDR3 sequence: CAISDKGAAYEQYF. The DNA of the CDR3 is TGTGCCATCAGTGATAAGGGGGCAGCCTACGAGCAGTACTTC.

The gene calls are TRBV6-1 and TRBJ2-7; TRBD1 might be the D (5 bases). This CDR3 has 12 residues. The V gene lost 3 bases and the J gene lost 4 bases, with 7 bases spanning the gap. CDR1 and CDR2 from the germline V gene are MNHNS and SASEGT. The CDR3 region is CASSDAGYEQYF. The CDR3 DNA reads TGTGCCAGCAGTGATGCAGGGTACGAGCAGTACTTC.

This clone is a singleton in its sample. The CDR3 bases are TGTGCCAGCAGCAGTGGCCAGGCCACTGAAGCTTTCTTT. Amino acids: CASSSGQATEAFF. The chain has TRBV28 and TRBJ1-1; D unclear. CDR1 and CDR2 from the germline V gene are MDHEN and SYDVKM. This CDR3 has 13 residues. V was shortened by 6 bases and J by 4 bases, with 12 bases between the two germline ends.

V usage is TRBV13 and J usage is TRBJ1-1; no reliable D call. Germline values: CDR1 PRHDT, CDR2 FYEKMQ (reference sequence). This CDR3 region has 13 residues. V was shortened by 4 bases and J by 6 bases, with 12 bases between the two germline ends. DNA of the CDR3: TGTGCCAGCAGCTCCACTCGGGAGGCTGAAGCTTTCTTT. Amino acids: CASSSTREAEAFF.

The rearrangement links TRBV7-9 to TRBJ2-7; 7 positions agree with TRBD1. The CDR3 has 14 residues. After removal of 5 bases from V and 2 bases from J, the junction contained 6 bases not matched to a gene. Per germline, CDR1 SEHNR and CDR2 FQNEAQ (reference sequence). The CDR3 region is CASSDRDSPYEQYF. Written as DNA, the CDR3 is TGTGCCAGCAGCGACCGGGACAGTCCCTACGAGCAGTACTTC.

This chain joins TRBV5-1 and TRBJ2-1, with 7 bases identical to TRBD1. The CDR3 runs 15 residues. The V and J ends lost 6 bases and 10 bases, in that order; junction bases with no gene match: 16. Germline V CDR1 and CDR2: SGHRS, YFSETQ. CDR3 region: CASTVRVQGMSEQFF. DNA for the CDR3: TGCGCCAGCACAGTCCGAGTACAGGGGATGAGCGAGCAGTTCTTC.

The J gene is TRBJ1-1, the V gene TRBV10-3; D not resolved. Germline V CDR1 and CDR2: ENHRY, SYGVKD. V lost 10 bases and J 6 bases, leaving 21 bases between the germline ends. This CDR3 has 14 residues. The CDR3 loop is CATAFSESGSEAFF. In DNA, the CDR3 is TGTGCCACCGCTTTTTCGGAATCGGGGTCTGAAGCTTTCTTT.

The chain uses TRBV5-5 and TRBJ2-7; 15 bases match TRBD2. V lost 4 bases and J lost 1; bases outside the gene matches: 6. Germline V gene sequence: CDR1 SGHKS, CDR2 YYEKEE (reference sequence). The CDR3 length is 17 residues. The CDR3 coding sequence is TGTGCCAGCAGCGTGGGACTAGCGGGGGGCCCTTCCTACGAGCAGTACTTC. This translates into CASSVGLAGGPSYEQYF.

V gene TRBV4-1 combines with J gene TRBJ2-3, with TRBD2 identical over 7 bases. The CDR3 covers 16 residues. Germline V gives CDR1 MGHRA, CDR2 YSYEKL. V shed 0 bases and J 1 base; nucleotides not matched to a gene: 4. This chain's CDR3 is CASSQDLGGGTDTQYF. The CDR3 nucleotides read TGCGCCAGCAGCCAAGATCTTGGGGGGGGCACAGATACGCAGTATTTT.

The DNA for the CDR3 is TGTGCCAGCAGCTTAGCCATCGGGGTTGAAGCTTTCTTT. Translation: CASSLAIGVEAFF. The chain employs TRBV7-9 and TRBJ1-1, with D uncertain. Germline lookup yields CDR1 SEHNR and CDR2 FQNEAQ (reference sequence). Trimming took 0 bases from V and 7 from J, leaving 9 bases between them. The CDR3 length is 13 residues.

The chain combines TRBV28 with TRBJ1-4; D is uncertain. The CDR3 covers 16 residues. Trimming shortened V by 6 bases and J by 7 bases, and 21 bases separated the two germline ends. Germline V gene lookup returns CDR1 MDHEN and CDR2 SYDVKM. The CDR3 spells CASSQTPGKTVEKLFF. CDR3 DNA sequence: TGTGCCAGCAGCCAAACCCCCGGGAAGACGGTTGAAAAACTGTTTTTT.

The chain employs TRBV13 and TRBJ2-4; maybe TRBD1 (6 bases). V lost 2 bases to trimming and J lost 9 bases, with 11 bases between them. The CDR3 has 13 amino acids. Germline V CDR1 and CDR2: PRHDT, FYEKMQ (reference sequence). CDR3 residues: CASSLTGLAIQYF. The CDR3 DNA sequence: TGTGCCAGCAGCTTAACAGGGCTCGCCATTCAGTACTTC.

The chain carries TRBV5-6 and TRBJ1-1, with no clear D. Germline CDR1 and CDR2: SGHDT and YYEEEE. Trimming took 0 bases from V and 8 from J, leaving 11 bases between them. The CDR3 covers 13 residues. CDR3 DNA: TGTGCCAGCAGCTTGGCCTCACGGAGGGAAGCTTTCTTT. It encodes CASSLASRREAFF.

This chain's CDR3 is CASSSSGRGMDEQFF. As DNA, the CDR3 is TGTGCCAGTAGCTCTTCCGGCAGGGGCATGGATGAGCAGTTCTTC. The rearrangement uses TRBV19 and TRBJ2-1; weak D call: TRBD1 (6 bases). Germline V gene sequence: CDR1 LNHDA, CDR2 SQIVND (reference sequence). Trimming pared 6 bases from V and 8 bases from J, leaving 20 bases between. There are 15 residues in the CDR3.

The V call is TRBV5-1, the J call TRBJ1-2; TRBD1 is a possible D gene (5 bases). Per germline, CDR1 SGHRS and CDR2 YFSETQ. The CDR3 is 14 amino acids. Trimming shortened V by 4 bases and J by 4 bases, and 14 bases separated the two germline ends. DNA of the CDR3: TGCGCCAGCAGCCCAGGACACCTTGGCTATGGCTACACCTTC. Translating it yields CASSPGHLGYGYTF.

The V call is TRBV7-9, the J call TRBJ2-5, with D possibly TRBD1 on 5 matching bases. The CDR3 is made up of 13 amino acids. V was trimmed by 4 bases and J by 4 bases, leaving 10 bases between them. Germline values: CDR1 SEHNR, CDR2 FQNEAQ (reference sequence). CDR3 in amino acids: CASSSTEVETQYF. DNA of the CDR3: TGTGCCAGCAGCTCGACAGAGGTAGAGACCCAGTACTTC.

CDR3 in amino acids: CAWSSVGVGEKLFF. As DNA, the CDR3 is TGTGCCTGGAGTTCGGTGGGCGTAGGAGAAAAACTGTTTTTT. The V call is TRBV30, the J call TRBJ1-4; D gene unclear. Trimming cost V 2 bases and J 8 bases, with 15 bases left between them. Germline V gene lookup returns CDR1 GTSNPN and CDR2 SVGIG (reference sequence). This CDR3 is 14 amino acids long.

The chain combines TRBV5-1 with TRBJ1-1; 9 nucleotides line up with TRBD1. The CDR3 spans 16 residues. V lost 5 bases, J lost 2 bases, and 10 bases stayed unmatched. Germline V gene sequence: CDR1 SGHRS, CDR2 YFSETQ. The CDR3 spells CASSQGQGKRNTEAFF. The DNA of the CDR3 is TGCGCCAGCAGTCAAGGACAGGGGAAGAGAAACACTGAAGCTTTCTTT.

CDR3 sequence reads: CASSGGRGRETQYF. DNA of the CDR3: TGTGCCAGCAGCGGGGGGCGGGGGAGAGAGACCCAGTACTTC. The rearrangement links TRBV6-1 to TRBJ2-5, with D possibly matching TRBD2 (7 bases). This CDR3 has 14 amino acids. Trimming cost V 6 bases and J 4 bases, with 15 bases left between them. The germline V gene has CDR1 MNHNS and CDR2 SASEGT.

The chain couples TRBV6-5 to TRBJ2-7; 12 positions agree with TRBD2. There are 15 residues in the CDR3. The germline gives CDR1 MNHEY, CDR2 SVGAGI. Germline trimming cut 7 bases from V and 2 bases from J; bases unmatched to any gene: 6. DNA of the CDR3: TGTGCCAGCACCCCCCCTAGCGGGGGGGCCTACGAGCAGTACTTC. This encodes CASTPPSGGAYEQYF.

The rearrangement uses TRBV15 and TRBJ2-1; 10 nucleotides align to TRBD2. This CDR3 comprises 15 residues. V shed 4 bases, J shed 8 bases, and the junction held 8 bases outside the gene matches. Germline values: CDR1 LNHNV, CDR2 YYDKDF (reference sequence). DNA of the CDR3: TGTGCCACCAGCACCTCGGGACTAGCGACGGATGAGCAGTTCTTC. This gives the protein CATSTSGLATDEQFF.

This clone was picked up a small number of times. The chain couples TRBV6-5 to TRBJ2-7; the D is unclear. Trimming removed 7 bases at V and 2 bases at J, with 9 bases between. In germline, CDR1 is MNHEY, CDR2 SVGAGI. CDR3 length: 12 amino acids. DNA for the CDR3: TGTGCCAGCACGGCACAGACCTACGAGCAGTACTTC. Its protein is CASTAQTYEQYF.

The CDR3 loop reads CASSVGAGGLYEQYF. The CDR3 bases are TGTGCCAGCAGCGTAGGGGCAGGGGGCTTGTACGAGCAGTACTTC. The genes are TRBV9 and TRBJ2-7; TRBD1 agrees at 8 bases. Germline lookup yields CDR1 SGDLS and CDR2 YYNGEE. The trim removed 0 bases at V and 4 bases at J, leaving 6 bases unmatched. The CDR3 covers 15 residues.

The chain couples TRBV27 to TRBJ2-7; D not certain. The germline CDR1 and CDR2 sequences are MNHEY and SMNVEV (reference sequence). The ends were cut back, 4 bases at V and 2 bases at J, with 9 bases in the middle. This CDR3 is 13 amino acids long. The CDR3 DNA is TGTGCCAGCAGTTCGTTCGCAGCCTACGAGCAGTACTTC. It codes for CASSSFAAYEQYF.

CDR3 DNA sequence: TGTGCCAGCAGCTTAATGTGGGGGGGGGAATACGAGCAGTACTTC. This encodes CASSLMWGGEYEQYF. This chain uses TRBV7-6 with TRBJ2-7; 7 nucleotides align to TRBD2. Germline V gene lookup returns CDR1 SGHVS and CDR2 FNYEAQ. With V trimmed by 2 bases and J by 4 bases, 8 bases remained unmatched. This CDR3 is 15 amino acids long.